Listed below are T cell receptor beta chains from one sample, sequenced in a study of T cell repertoires in cytomegalovirus infection. These receptors have no identified antigens. MiXCR, applied by TCRdb to the reads, yields one record per CDR3 protein. The table includes approximately 730,000 distinct CDR3 sequences, 30% to 35% detected once. This sample comprised cultured PBMCs, obtained from culture after CMV antigen stimulation. The receptors stem from a human donor in good health (CMV status not recorded). Some clones in this sample may be carry-over from other donors' samples. The CDR3 runs from the conserved cysteine through the conserved F or W. Each record gives: V gene, D gene, J gene, clone size, CDR3 protein, CDR3 DNA. D genes are given only for firm matches. Some rows have no size entry. The others give once, few or many, or a class for an expanded clone.

>TRBV4-2|NA|TRBJ1-2|few
CASSLREDSSYGYTF
TGTGCCAGCAGCTTACGAGAGGACAGTTCCTATGGCTACACCTTC
>TRBV11-2|TRBD2|TRBJ2-3|NA
CASLSGRGSYTQYF
TGTGCCAGCCTTAGCGGGAGGGGGTCCTATACGCAGTATTTT
>TRBV11-2|TRBD2|TRBJ2-4|many
CASSPGGENIQYF
TGTGCCAGCAGCCCCGGGGGGGAAAACATTCAGTACTTC
>TRBV7-8|NA|TRBJ2-5|many
CASSQETQYF
TGTGCCAGCAGCCAAGAGACCCAGTACTTC
>TRBV20-1|NA|TRBJ2-5|NA
CSARGGTPETQYF
TGCAGTGCTAGAGGGGGTACCCCAGAGACCCAGTACTTC
>TRBV2|TRBD2|TRBJ2-1|NA
CASNLRGETNEQFF
TGCGCCAGCAATTTGCGGGGGGAAACCAATGAGCAGTTCTTC
>TRBV6-2/TRBV6-3|NA|TRBJ2-1|NA
CATSARGSYNEQFF
TGTGCCACCTCAGCGAGGGGGAGTTACAATGAGCAGTTCTTC
>TRBV3-1|NA|TRBJ1-5|once
CASSQAPTGPHQPQHF
TGTGCCAGCAGCCAAGCCCCGACAGGTCCACATCAGCCCCAGCATTTT
>TRBV4-1|NA|TRBJ1-5|NA
CASSLMRGNQPQHF
TGCGCCAGCAGCCTCATGAGGGGCAATCAGCCCCAGCATTTT
>TRBV2|TRBD1|TRBJ2-1|NA
CASTRDRGFSNEQFF
TGTGCCAGCACCCGGGACAGGGGTTTTTCCAATGAGCAGTTCTTC
>TRBV7-6|TRBD1|TRBJ1-6|NA
CASSLRQGPLSPLHF
TGTGCCAGCAGCTTAAGACAGGGGCCTTTGTCACCCCTCCACTTT
>TRBV20-1|NA|TRBJ1-2|NA
CSASDIFRSARNYGYTF
TGCAGTGCTAGTGATATCTTTCGCTCTGCCAGGAACTATGGCTACACCTTC
>TRBV7-2|NA|TRBJ1-6|many
CASSLMPAANSPLHF
TGTGCCAGCAGCCTAATGCCGGCAGCCAATTCACCCCTCCACTTT
>TRBV19|NA|TRBJ2-1|NA
CASSSRRSSVNEQFF
TGTGCCAGTAGTTCCCGCCGATCCTCGGTCAATGAGCAGTTCTTC
>TRBV7-9|NA|TRBJ1-5|few
CASTSERGHQPQHF
TGTGCCAGCACCTCGGAGAGGGGCCATCAGCCCCAGCATTTT
>TRBV7-2|TRBD1|TRBJ1-1|many
CASSWRQGAPPEAFF
TGTGCCAGCAGCTGGAGACAGGGGGCGCCCCCTGAAGCTTTCTTT
>TRBV6-1|NA|TRBJ1-1|many
CASSYGGNTEAFF
TGTGCCAGCAGCTACGGGGGGAACACTGAAGCTTTCTTT
>TRBV10-3|NA|TRBJ1-2|NA
CAISEVRRDGYTF
TGTGCCATCAGTGAGGTCCGGAGGGATGGCTACACCTTC
>TRBV7-2|NA|TRBJ1-3|many
CASSFNAAGNTIYF
TGTGCCAGCAGCTTTAACGCCGCTGGAAACACCATATATTTT
>TRBV7-2|TRBD2|TRBJ2-7|few
CASSSGGRSYEQYF
TGTGCCAGCAGCTCGGGCGGGAGGTCCTACGAGCAGTACTTC
>TRBV28|NA|TRBJ1-1|NA
CASSPRPRDTEAFF
TGTGCCAGCAGTCCCCGTCCCAGGGACACTGAAGCTTTCTTT
>TRBV10-3|NA|TRBJ2-1|NA
CAISVAAAYNEQFF
TGTGCCATCAGTGTAGCGGCTGCCTACAATGAGCAGTTCTTC
>TRBV7-6|TRBD1|TRBJ1-1|NA
CASSWTGPQVNTEAFF
TGTGCCAGCAGCTGGACAGGGCCGCAAGTAAACACTGAAGCTTTCTTT
>TRBV2|TRBD2|TRBJ2-7|NA
CVSKRITSGGGRPYF
TGTGTCAGCAAAAGGATCACCAGCGGGGGGGGTCGGCCGTACTTC
>TRBV29-1|NA|TRBJ1-4|NA
CSAGRVGEKLFF
TGCAGCGCCGGTCGGGTGGGTGAAAAACTGTTTTTT
>TRBV24-1|TRBD1|TRBJ2-4|NA
CATTDRAVRVTKNIQYF
TGTGCCACGACCGACAGGGCAGTGAGGGTGACCAAAAACATTCAGTACTTC
>TRBV20-1|NA|TRBJ1-2|NA
CSANPVGSGGYTF
TGCAGTGCCAACCCCGTAGGGTCCGGTGGCTACACCTTC
>TRBV6-6|NA|TRBJ2-7|once
CASSPGSPEQYF
TGTGCCAGCAGTCCAGGGTCTCCCGAGCAGTACTTC
>TRBV15|NA|TRBJ1-2|few
CATSTSWAGSYYTF
TGTGCCACCAGCACCTCCTGGGCAGGCTCTTACTACACCTTC
>TRBV12-3/TRBV12-4|NA|TRBJ1-1|many
CASSFPPGVNTEAFF
TGTGCCAGCAGTTTCCCCCCCGGCGTGAACACTGAAGCTTTCTTT
>TRBV10-3|NA|TRBJ2-3|few
CAISGDYTAGDTQYF
TGTGCCATCAGTGGCGACTACACCGCCGGGGATACGCAGTATTTT
>TRBV25-1|NA|TRBJ2-1|NA
CASSEMGAVYEQFF
TGTGCCAGCAGTGAGATGGGGGCCGTCTATGAGCAGTTCTTC
>TRBV7-9|NA|TRBJ1-2|NA
CASERGKNYGHTF
TGTGCCAGCGAGAGAGGCAAAAACTATGGCCACACCTTC
>TRBV12-3/TRBV12-4|TRBD2|TRBJ2-1|few
CASSSLGLGGNEQFF
TGTGCCAGCAGTTCCCTCGGACTAGGCGGGAATGAGCAGTTCTTC
>TRBV7-2|NA|TRBJ1-6|NA
CASRSQGSPLHF
TGTGCCAGCAGGAGTCAGGGTTCACCCCTCCACTTT
>TRBV7-2|NA|TRBJ2-5|few
CASSLGRPSGSFAQYF
TGTGCCAGCAGCTTAGGACGACCCTCCGGTAGTTTTGCCCAGTACTTC
>TRBV7-2|NA|TRBJ2-5|few
CASSFQGGVGETQYF
TGTGCCAGCAGCTTTCAGGGGGGTGTAGGAGAGACCCAGTACTTC
>TRBV6-2/TRBV6-3|NA|TRBJ2-5|NA
CASGRPAKETQYF
TGTGCCAGCGGTAGGCCGGCCAAGGAGACCCAGTACTTC
>TRBV4-1|TRBD2|TRBJ2-5|few
CASSQSSGAERRKTQYF
TGCGCCAGCAGCCAGTCTAGCGGGGCGGAACGGCGAAAGACCCAGTACTTC
>TRBV13|NA|TRBJ1-2|NA
CASSLLREGYYGYTF
TGTGCCAGCAGCTTACTAAGGGAGGGATACTATGGCTACACCTTC
>TRBV12-3/TRBV12-4|NA|TRBJ1-5|few
CASSSNYQPQHF
TGTGCCAGCAGTTCCAATTATCAGCCCCAGCATTTT
>TRBV2|NA|TRBJ1-1|NA
CATRPEGWDTEAFF
TGTGCCACTCGACCAGAAGGGTGGGACACTGAAGCTTTCTTT
>TRBV20-1|NA|TRBJ2-1|NA
CSVTVYYNEQFF
TGCAGTGTCACGGTATACTACAATGAGCAGTTCTTC
>TRBV5-4|TRBD1|TRBJ2-1|NA
CATTRTGGSSYNEQFF
TGTGCCACGACAAGAACAGGGGGTAGCTCCTACAATGAGCAGTTCTTC
>TRBV12-3/TRBV12-4|NA|TRBJ2-1|NA
CASSRPYGRGNEQFF
TGTGCCAGCAGCCGTCCTTACGGCCGGGGGAATGAGCAGTTCTTC
>TRBV6-2/TRBV6-3|TRBD1|TRBJ2-1|NA
CASSYRGPINEQFF
TGTGCCAGCAGTTACAGGGGGCCCATCAATGAGCAGTTCTTC
>TRBV5-4|NA|TRBJ2-2|once
CASTPWHGSGTGELFF
TGTGCCAGCACCCCATGGCACGGGAGTGGAACCGGGGAGCTGTTTTTT
>TRBV6-2/TRBV6-3|TRBD2|TRBJ2-1|NA
CASSYSNLVAGEDEQFF
TGTGCCAGCAGTTACTCGAATTTAGTAGCGGGAGAGGATGAGCAGTTCTTC
>TRBV6-2/TRBV6-3|NA|TRBJ2-7|once
CASSYPSTLRYEQYF
TGTGCCAGCAGTTACCCTAGCACCCTCCGCTACGAGCAGTACTTC
>TRBV20-1|NA|TRBJ2-1|NA
CSALRTENNEQFF
TGCAGTGCCCTTAGGACAGAGAACAATGAGCAGTTCTTC
>TRBV7-8|NA|TRBJ1-2|NA
CASSLTQLYGYTF
TGTGCCAGCAGCTTAACACAGCTCTATGGCTACACCTTC
>TRBV5-4|NA|TRBJ2-5|NA
CASSLAGARKETQYF
TGTGCCAGCAGCTTGGCCGGGGCTAGGAAAGAGACCCAGTACTTC
>TRBV11-1|TRBD1|TRBJ2-5|few
CASSRGQARVYETQYF
TGTGCCAGCAGCCGCGGACAGGCGAGAGTCTACGAGACCCAGTACTTC
>TRBV18|TRBD1|TRBJ2-5|NA
CASSPATGGRETQYF
TGTGCCAGCTCACCCGCGACAGGGGGCCGAGAGACCCAGTACTTC
>TRBV28|TRBD2|TRBJ2-5|NA
CASSLATGTSGGETQYF
TGTGCCAGCAGTTTGGCGACCGGGACTAGCGGGGGCGAGACCCAGTACTTC
>TRBV20-1|NA|TRBJ2-7|NA
CSARDFRNPTYEQYF
TGCAGTGCTAGAGATTTTCGCAACCCAACCTACGAGCAGTACTTC
>TRBV6-2/TRBV6-3|NA|TRBJ2-1|few
CASSYSPSWSYNEQFF
TGTGCCAGCAGTTACTCGCCTAGCTGGTCCTACAATGAGCAGTTCTTC
>TRBV7-8|TRBD2|TRBJ2-7|few
CASHSGLAYEQYF
TGTGCCAGCCACAGCGGACTAGCCTACGAGCAGTACTTC